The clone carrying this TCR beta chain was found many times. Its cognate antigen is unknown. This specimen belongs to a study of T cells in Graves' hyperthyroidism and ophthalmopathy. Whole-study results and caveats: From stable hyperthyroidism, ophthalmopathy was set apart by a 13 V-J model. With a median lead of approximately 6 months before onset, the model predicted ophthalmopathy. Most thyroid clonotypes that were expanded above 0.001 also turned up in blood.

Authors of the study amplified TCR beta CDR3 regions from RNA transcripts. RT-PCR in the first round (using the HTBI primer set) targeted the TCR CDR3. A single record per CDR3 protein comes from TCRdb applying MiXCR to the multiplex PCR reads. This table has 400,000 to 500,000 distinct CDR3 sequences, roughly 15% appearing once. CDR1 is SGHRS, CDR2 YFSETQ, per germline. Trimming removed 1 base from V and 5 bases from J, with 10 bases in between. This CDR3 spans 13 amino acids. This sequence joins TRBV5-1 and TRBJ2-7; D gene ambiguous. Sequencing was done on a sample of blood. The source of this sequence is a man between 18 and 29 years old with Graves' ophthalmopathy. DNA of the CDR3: TGCGCCAGCAGCTTGACCCCCTCGAACGAGCAGTACTTC. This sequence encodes CASSLTPSNEQYF.